This T cell receptor beta chain appears in the sequencing data of a study of blood T cell repertoires in COVID-19. Study-level background: From the United States, Italy and Spain came samples of acute and convalescent COVID-19.

Trimming took 4 bases from V and 7 from J; bases not matched to a gene: 7. This CDR3 comprises 16 residues. Looked up from germline, CDR1 is LNHDA and CDR2 is SQIVND (reference sequence). Assay used: immunoSEQ multiplex PCR; TCRdb lists only in-frame clones, some missing. The sample carries tens of thousands of clones, more than 75% recorded once. The chain couples TRBV19 to TRBJ1-6; TRBD1 matches 10 bases. The source material was peripheral blood. The source of this sequence is a man aged 60 to 69 with acute or convalescent COVID-19. The CDR3 region is CASSTYPGQGNSPLHF. CDR3 DNA: TGTGCCAGTAGTACTTATCCGGGACAGGGGAATTCACCCCTCCACTTT.